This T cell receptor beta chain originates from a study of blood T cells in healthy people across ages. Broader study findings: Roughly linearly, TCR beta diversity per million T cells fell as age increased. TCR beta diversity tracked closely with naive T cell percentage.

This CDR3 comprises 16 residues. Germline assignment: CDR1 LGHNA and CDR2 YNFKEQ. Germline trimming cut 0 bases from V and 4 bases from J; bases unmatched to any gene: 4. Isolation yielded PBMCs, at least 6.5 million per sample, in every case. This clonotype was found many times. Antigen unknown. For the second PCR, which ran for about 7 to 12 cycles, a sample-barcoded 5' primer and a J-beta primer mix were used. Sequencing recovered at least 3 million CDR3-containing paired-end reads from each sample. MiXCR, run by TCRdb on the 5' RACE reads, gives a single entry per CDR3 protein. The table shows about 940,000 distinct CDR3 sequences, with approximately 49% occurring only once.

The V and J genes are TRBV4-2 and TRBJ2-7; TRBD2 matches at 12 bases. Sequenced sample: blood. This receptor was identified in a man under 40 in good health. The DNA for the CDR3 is TGTGCCAGCAGCCAAGAAACAACTAGCGGGGGGTACGAGCAGTACTTC. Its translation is CASSQETTSGGYEQYF.